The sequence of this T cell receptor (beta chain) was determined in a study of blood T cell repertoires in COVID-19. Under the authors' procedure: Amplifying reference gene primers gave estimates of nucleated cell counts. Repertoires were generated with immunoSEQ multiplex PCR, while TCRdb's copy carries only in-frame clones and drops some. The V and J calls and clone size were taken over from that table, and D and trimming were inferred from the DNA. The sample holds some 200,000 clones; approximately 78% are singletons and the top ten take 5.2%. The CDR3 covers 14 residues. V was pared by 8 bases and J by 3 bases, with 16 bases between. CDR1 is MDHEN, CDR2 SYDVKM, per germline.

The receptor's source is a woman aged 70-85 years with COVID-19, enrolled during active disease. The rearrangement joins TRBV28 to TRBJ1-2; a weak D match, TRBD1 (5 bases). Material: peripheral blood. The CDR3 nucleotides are TGTGCCAGCTTAACCGGCGGGGGACACTATGGCTACACCTTC. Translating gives CASLTGGGHYGYTF.